The rows below give T cell receptor beta chains drawn from one sample of a study of graft-versus-host responses after intestinal transplantation. Sequenced by immunoSEQ multiplex PCR; TCRdb stores in-frame clones only, minus some. The sample contains around 87,000 clones, 85% to 95% of which appear only once. For these receptors, no antigen is known. The sequencing used unstimulated CD8+ T cells sorted from spleen or lymph node cells, collected before transplant. These TCRs come from a human donor who was the organ donor for an intestinal transplant. The CDR3 runs from the conserved cysteine through the conserved F or W. The D gene is left open where the match is weak. Expanded clones get a size class; other rows say once, few or many, or leave the size out.

>TRBD1|TRBV28|TRBJ2-7|-
CASSFPGTGYEQYF
TGTGCCAGCAGTTTTCCCGGGACAGGCTACGAGCAGTACTTC
>-|TRBV4-3|TRBJ2-7|-
CASSQDEARPPQQYF
TGCGCCAGCAGCCAAGATGAGGCTAGACCTCCCCAGCAGTACTTC
>TRBD2|TRBV27|TRBJ2-7|-
CASSKAGGPYEQYF
TGTGCCAGCAGTAAAGCGGGGGGCCCTTACGAGCAGTACTTC
>TRBD2|TRBV10-3|TRBJ2-7|-
CAISESGSGGGTYEQYF
TGTGCCATCAGTGAGTCGGGTAGCGGGGGGGGGACCTACGAGCAGTACTTC
>-|TRBV27|TRBJ2-7|-
CASTTDRTAIYEQYF
TGTGCCAGCACCACTGACCGGACAGCGATCTACGAGCAGTACTTC
>-|TRBV5-1|TRBJ2-1|once
CASSLWADYNEQFF
TGCGCCAGCAGCTTGTGGGCAGATTACAATGAGCAGTTCTTC
>-|TRBV4-1|TRBJ1-3|few
CASSQGAPPIYF
TGCGCCAGCAGCCAAGGGGCACCTCCAATATATTTT
>-|TRBV7-2|TRBJ2-1|-
CASSEDPRVSYNEQFF
TGTGCCAGCAGTGAAGACCCCAGGGTTTCCTACAATGAGCAGTTCTTC
>-|TRBV5-1|TRBJ2-2|-
CASSFVGAGGELFF
TGCGCCAGCAGCTTTGTAGGGGCCGGCGGGGAGCTGTTTTTT
>-|TRBV18|TRBJ2-7|-
CASSPDSSYEQYF
TGTGCCAGCTCACCAGACAGCTCCTACGAGCAGTACTTC
>TRBD2|TRBV5-6|TRBJ2-5|-
CASSLLAGGLGETQYF
TGTGCCAGCAGCTTGTTAGCGGGGGGCTTAGGAGAGACCCAGTACTTC
>-|TRBV5-1|TRBJ1-2|-
CASTMAGGGGYTF
TGCGCCAGCACCATGGCCGGGGGAGGAGGCTACACCTTC
>TRBD1|TRBV18|TRBJ2-7|-
CASSPPFTSGTGGDYEQYF
TGTGCCAGCTCACCACCCTTCACGTCCGGGACAGGGGGCGACTACGAGCAGTACTTC
>TRBD1|TRBV15|TRBJ2-7|-
CATSPWDSFYEQYF
TGTGCCACCAGCCCCTGGGACAGCTTCTACGAGCAGTACTTC
>TRBD1|TRBV2|TRBJ2-7|-
CASSEAGGFHEQYF
TGTGCCAGCAGCGAGGCAGGGGGCTTCCACGAGCAGTACTTC
>TRBD1|TRBV30|TRBJ1-6|-
CAWSEGAGNSPLHF
TGTGCCTGGAGTGAGGGGGCCGGTAATTCACCCCTCCACTTT
>TRBD1|TRBV9|TRBJ1-1|-
CASSVEGQGNTEAFF
TGTGCCAGCAGCGTAGAGGGACAGGGGAACACTGAAGCTTTCTTT
>-|TRBV11-2|TRBJ2-1|-
CASSLRLADEQFF
TGTGCCAGCAGCTTAAGATTAGCTGATGAGCAGTTCTTC
>-|TRBV4-1|TRBJ2-5|-
CASSQGTWETQYF
TGCGCCAGCAGCCAAGGAACTTGGGAGACCCAGTACTTC
>-|TRBV27|TRBJ2-3|once
CASSLVPDWSDTQYF
TGTGCCAGCAGTTTAGTCCCCGACTGGTCCGATACGCAGTATTTT
>-|TRBV5-1|TRBJ2-1|-
CASTLGSYNEQFF
TGCGCCAGTACCCTAGGCTCCTACAATGAGCAGTTCTTC
>-|TRBV27|TRBJ1-5|-
CASSFSGAGQPQHF
TGTGCCAGCAGTTTCTCAGGGGCGGGTCAGCCCCAGCATTTT
>-|TRBV28|TRBJ1-1|once
CASSFGRGQVSAEAFF
TGTGCCAGCAGTTTTGGGCGGGGTCAGGTTAGTGCTGAAGCTTTCTTT
>TRBD1|TRBV4-1|TRBJ2-1|-
CASSQAGGSWYNEQFF
TGCGCCAGCAGCCAAGCAGGGGGCTCTTGGTACAATGAGCAGTTCTTC